This T cell receptor beta chain was sequenced in a study of blood T cell repertoires in COVID-19. Study overall: COVID-19 samples collected from the United States, Italy and Spain covered acute and convalescent phases. T cells, B-cell-depleted T cells, or PBMCs provided the cDNA or gDNA that served as material.

Under the authors' procedure: Amplifying reference gene primers gave estimates of nucleated cell counts. This table comes from immunoSEQ multiplex PCR, and its TCRdb copy is limited to in-frame clones, with some not included. D and trimming were read from the DNA, whereas the V and J calls and clone size are those reported in that table. The sample gives approximately 180,000 clones, about 93% of which show up once; 0.53% is in the top ten. CDR1 and CDR2 (germline): MGHDK, SYGVNS. The CDR3 sequence is 14 residues long. J was trimmed by 7 bases and V by 5 bases; bases with no gene match: 9. Sequenced: peripheral blood. The V call is TRBV25-1, the J call TRBJ2-3; 7 nucleotides match TRBD2. This clonotype was obtained from a man in his fifties or sixties with acute or convalescent COVID-19. The chain's CDR3 is CASSSRPAGYTQYF. The DNA of the CDR3 is TGTGCCAGCAGTTCCCGGCCAGCGGGGTATACGCAGTATTTT.